The subject of this entry is one TCR beta chain. The antigen remains undetermined. This sample was included in a study of monozygotic twins with inflammatory bowel disease. TCRdb reanalyzed the 5' RACE reads, giving one entry per CDR3 protein sequence and no DNA. The sample is made up of 300,000 to 400,000 distinct CDR3 sequences, and the top ten hold 2% to 2.5% of it. The germline gives CDR1 MNHEY, CDR2 SMNVEV (reference sequence). The CDR3 runs to 13 residues. Broader study findings: No distinction between different T cell subtypes was possible.

Sequencing was performed on blood. The chain carries TRBV27 and TRBJ2-5; without DNA, the TCRdb call of TRBD1 cannot be checked. The TCR sequence derives from a human donor with ulcerative colitis or Crohn's disease, or a healthy co-twin of an affected twin (not recorded which). This chain's CDR3 is CASSRYRGETQYF.